This TCR beta chain was found in a study of identical twins. CDR1 and CDR2 (germline): DFQATT, SNEGSKA (reference sequence). With V trimmed by 6 bases and J by 3 bases, 5 bases remained unmatched. The CDR3 loop spans 15 amino acids. All donors comprised healthy Caucasians. A universal primer site was incorporated via template switching, and the cDNA contained unique molecular identifiers. TCRdb redid the calling of the 5' RACE reads with MiXCR, one entry per CDR3 protein. The data hold about 210,000 distinct CDR3 sequences, with roughly a tenth observed a single time. This clonotype turned up a few times. Its cognate antigen is unknown. Findings of the study overall: Zero-insertion analyses might be partly confounded by invariant T cells like MAIT and iNKT. Beta out-of-frame twin sharing showed a weaker excess.

V usage is TRBV20-1 and J usage is TRBJ2-6, with 10 bases identical to TRBD1. The sequenced material came from memory (CD45RO+) T cells sorted from blood. The origin of this receptor is a woman younger than 30 in good health. CDR3: CSAMTGGFGANVLTF. CDR3 DNA sequence: TGCAGTGCCATGACAGGGGGCTTTGGGGCCAACGTCCTGACTTTC.